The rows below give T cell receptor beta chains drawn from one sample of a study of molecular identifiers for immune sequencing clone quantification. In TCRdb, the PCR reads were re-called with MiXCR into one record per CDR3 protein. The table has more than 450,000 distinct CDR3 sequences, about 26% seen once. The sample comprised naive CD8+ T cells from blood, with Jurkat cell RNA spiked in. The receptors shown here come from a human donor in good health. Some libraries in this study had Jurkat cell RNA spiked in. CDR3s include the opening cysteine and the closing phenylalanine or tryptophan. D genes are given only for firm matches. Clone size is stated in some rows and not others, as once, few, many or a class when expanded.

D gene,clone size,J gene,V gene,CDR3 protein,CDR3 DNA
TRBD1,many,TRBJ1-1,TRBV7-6,CASSWGQGDTEAFF,TGTGCCAGCAGCTGGGGACAGGGCGACACTGAAGCTTTCTTT
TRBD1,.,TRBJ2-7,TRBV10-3,CAIMRQGPSYEQYF,TGTGCCATCATGAGACAGGGCCCTTCCTACGAGCAGTACTTC
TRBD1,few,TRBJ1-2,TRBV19,CASIGMTGGLNYGYTF,TGTGCCAGTATCGGGATGACAGGGGGCCTAAACTATGGCTACACCTTC
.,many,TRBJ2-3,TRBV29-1,CSVVPTGTSTDTQYF,TGCAGCGTTGTGCCCACGGGGACTAGCACAGATACGCAGTATTTT
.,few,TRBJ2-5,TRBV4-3,CASSQERVLARLGETQYF,TGCGCCAGCAGCCAAGAAAGGGTGCTAGCGAGACTCGGAGAGACCCAGTACTTC
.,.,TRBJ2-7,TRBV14,CASSQAFTGAYEQYF,TGTGCCAGCAGCCAAGCCTTTACGGGGGCGTACGAGCAGTACTTC
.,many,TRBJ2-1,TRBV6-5,CASSYSKGVSNEQFF,TGTGCCAGCAGTTACTCGAAGGGGGTTAGCAATGAGCAGTTCTTC
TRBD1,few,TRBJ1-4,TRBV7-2,CASSLAGTGGANEKLFF,TGTGCCAGCAGCTTAGCCGGGACAGGGGGGGCTAATGAAAAACTGTTTTTT
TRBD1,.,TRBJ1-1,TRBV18,CASSPDAGGTKAFF,TGTGCCAGCTCACCGGACGCAGGGGGCACTAAAGCTTTCTTT
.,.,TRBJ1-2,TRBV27,CASSFSVNYGYTF,TGTGCCAGCAGTTTTTCAGTAAACTATGGCTACACCTTC
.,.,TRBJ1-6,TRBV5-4,CASSREDSPLHF,TGTGCCAGCAGCAGAGAGGATTCACCCCTCCACTTT
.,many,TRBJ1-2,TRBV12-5,CASGAGRDKNYGYTF,TGTGCTAGTGGTGCCGGGAGGGACAAGAACTATGGCTACACCTTC
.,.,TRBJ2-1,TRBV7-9,CASSLPFLIRDNEQFF,TGTGCCAGCAGCTTACCTTTCTTGATCAGAGACAATGAGCAGTTCTTC
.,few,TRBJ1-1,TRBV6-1,CASSERYARYAFF,TGTGCCAGCAGTGAAAGGTACGCCCGGTATGCTTTCTTT
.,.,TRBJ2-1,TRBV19,CASTLGPYNEQFF,TGTGCCAGTACCCTGGGGCCCTACAATGAGCAGTTCTTC
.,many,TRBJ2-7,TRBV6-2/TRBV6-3,CASSYGLWEQYF,TGTGCCAGCAGTTACGGACTGTGGGAGCAGTACTTC
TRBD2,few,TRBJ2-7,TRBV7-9,CASSSAGGGKSSYEQYF,TGTGCCAGCAGCTCGGCGGGGGGAGGGAAGAGCTCCTACGAGCAGTACTTC
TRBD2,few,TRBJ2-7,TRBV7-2,CASSWGERGGYEQYF,TGTGCCAGCAGCTGGGGAGAGCGGGGGGGCTACGAGCAGTACTTC
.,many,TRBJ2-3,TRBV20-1,CSARRGRVTSTDTQYF,TGCAGTGCTAGGCGGGGGCGTGTTACTAGCACAGATACGCAGTATTTT
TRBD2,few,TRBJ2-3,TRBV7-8,CASSFLGLADYTDTQYF,TGTGCCAGCAGCTTCCTGGGACTAGCGGATTACACAGATACGCAGTATTTT
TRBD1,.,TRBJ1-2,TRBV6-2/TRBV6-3,CASQTGFGVYGYTF,TGTGCCAGCCAGACAGGGTTCGGAGTCTATGGCTACACCTTC
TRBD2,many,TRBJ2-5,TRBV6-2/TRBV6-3,CASTPRGEETQYF,TGTGCCAGCACTCCACGGGGGGAAGAGACCCAGTACTTC
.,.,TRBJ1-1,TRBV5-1,CARSLYAGVHTEPFF,TGCGCCCGCAGCTTGTATGCAGGTGTCCACACTGAACCTTTCTTT
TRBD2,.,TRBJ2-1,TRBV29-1,CSVDRASGSYNEQFF,TGCAGCGTTGATAGGGCTAGCGGCTCCTACAATGAGCAGTTCTTC
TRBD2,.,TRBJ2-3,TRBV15,CATSRVTSPDTQYF,TGTGCCACCAGCAGAGTGACTAGCCCAGATACGCAGTATTTT
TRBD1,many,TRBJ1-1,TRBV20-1,CSARPDRGRDGGPPKNTEAFF,TGCAGTGCTCGACCCGACAGGGGTCGGGACGGAGGTCCGCCCAAGAACACTGAAGCTTTCTTT
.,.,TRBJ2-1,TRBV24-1,CATSDTDNYNEQFF,TGTGCCACCAGTGATACAGACAACTACAATGAGCAGTTCTTC
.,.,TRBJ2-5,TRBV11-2,CASSLDPLTQYF,TGTGCCAGCAGCTTAGACCCGCTTACCCAGTACTTC
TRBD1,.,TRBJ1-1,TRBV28,CASSSSRDRWNTEAFF,TGTGCCAGCAGTTCCTCCCGGGACAGGTGGAACACTGAAGCTTTCTTT
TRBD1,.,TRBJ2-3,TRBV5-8,CASSFGTGRMSDTQYF,TGTGCCAGCAGCTTCGGGACAGGGCGCATGTCGGATACGCAGTATTTT
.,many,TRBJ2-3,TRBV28,CASSSIPRTDTQYF,TGTGCCAGCAGTTCGATACCCAGGACAGATACGCAGTATTTT
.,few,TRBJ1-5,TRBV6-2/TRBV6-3,CASRYQNQPQHF,TGTGCCAGCCGTTACCAAAATCAGCCCCAGCATTTT
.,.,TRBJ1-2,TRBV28,CASTQETKPSTNCGYTF,TGTGCCAGCACCCAAGAAACAAAACCTTCAACTAACTGTGGCTACACCTTC
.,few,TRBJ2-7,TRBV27,CASSLFSGFAYEQYF,TGTGCCAGCAGTTTATTCTCTGGATTCGCCTACGAGCAGTACTTC
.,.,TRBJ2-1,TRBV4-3,CASSQESGFEQFF,TGCGCCAGCAGCCAGGAAAGTGGATTTGAGCAGTTCTTC
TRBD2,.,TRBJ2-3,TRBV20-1,CSARIAGAWGSDTQYF,TGCAGTGCTAGAATAGCGGGGGCCTGGGGGTCAGATACGCAGTATTTT
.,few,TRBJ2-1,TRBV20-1,CSARVGIEQFF,TGCAGTGCTAGAGTGGGGATCGAACAGTTCTTC
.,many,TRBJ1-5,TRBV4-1,CASSRGNSNQPQHF,TGCGCCAGCAGTCGGGGGAATAGCAATCAGCCCCAGCATTTT
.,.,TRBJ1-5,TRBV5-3,CASCLWASNQPQHF,TGTGCCAGCTGCTTGTGGGCCTCAAATCAGCCCCAGCATTTT
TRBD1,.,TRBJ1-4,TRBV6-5,CASSYTGEGKLFF,TGTGCCAGCAGTTATACAGGGGAGGGAAAACTGTTTTTT
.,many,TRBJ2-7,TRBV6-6,CASSWPEQYF,TGTGCCAGCAGTTGGCCCGAGCAGTACTTC
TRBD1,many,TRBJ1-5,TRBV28,CASSQGTGSDQPQHF,TGTGCCAGCAGTCAAGGGACAGGGAGTGATCAGCCCCAGCATTTT
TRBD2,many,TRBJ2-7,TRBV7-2,CASSYSGTLPEQYF,TGTGCCAGCAGCTATAGCGGGACTCTGCCGGAGCAGTACTTC
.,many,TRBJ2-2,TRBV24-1,CATGDTGELFF,TGTGCCACCGGGGACACCGGGGAGCTGTTTTTT
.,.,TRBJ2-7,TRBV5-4,CASSLKGYSYEQYF,TGTGCCAGCAGCTTAAAGGGCTACTCCTACGAGCAGTACTTC
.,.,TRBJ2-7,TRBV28,CASSREISRVLSAIYEQYF,TGTGCCAGCAGCCGGGAAATCTCCAGGGTCCTGTCGGCAATTTACGAGCAGTACTTC
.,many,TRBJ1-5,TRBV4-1,CASSQDSFNQPQHF,TGCGCCAGCAGCCAAGATAGTTTCAATCAGCCCCAGCATTTT
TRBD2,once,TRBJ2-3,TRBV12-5,CASGSGLAGITDAQYF,TGTGCTAGTGGTTCGGGACTAGCGGGGATAACAGATGCGCAGTATTTT
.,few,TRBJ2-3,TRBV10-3,CAIGGRPPTDTQYF,TGTGCCATCGGCGGGCGCCCCCCCACAGATACGCAGTATTTT
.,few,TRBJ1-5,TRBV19,CASSIAGGQPQHF,TGTGCCAGTAGTATAGCGGGGGGGCAGCCCCAGCATTTT
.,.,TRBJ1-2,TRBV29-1,CSVKPGLRGGYTF,TGCAGCGTGAAACCGGGACTGAGGGGAGGCTACACCTTC